This TCR beta chain was sequenced for a study of shared clonotypes between healthy human individuals. The germline CDR1 and CDR2 sequences are MNHEY and SMNVEV (reference sequence). V lost 5 bases and J lost 4, with 14 bases in between. The CDR3 runs to 14 residues. Sequencing was performed with immunoSEQ multiplex PCR; in TCRdb, only in-frame clones are kept and a portion is missing. The sample shows about 1 million clones, about 75% of them seen only once. Findings and limits, study-wide: Non-shared clonotypes were found to have lower generation probabilities than the clonotypes that were shared by all four of the sorted-subset donors. On the whole, naive subsets had larger estimated richness than memory subsets had. How much donors shared clonotypes was expected to be affected by sequencing depth.

To note about this clone: Its specificity is unknown.

The TCR sequence derives from a man younger than 35 in good health. The chain links TRBV27 to TRBJ1-1; D remains ambiguous. The sample consisted of memory CD4+ T cells sorted from blood. This sample's subset: CD45RA-negative fraction. The DNA of the CDR3 is TGTGCCAGCAGTCCCGAGGGAATCCGCACTGAAGCTTTCTTT. The encoded protein is CASSPEGIRTEAFF.